The 17 T cell receptor beta chains listed next were all sequenced from one sample in a study of blood T cell repertoires in COVID-19 (dated by TCRdb to the early 2020s). The library came from the immunoSEQ multiplex PCR assay. Here the immuneACCESS table is served through TCRdb, limited to in-frame sequences with V and J called. Missing clones are a known gap in these copies; in checked studies unresolved V genes cover under half, and the rest lacks a known reason. In all, the sample holds roughly 250,000 clones, and approximately 83% of those were seen once. The leading ten clones occupy around a sixth of the sample. Specimen: peripheral blood. The receptors here all came from a person between 65 and 79 years old with COVID-19, enrolled during active disease.

The chain couples TRBV15 to TRBJ2-7, with 9 bases lining up with TRBD2. Per the germline V gene, CDR1 is LNHNV and CDR2 is YYDKDF (reference sequence). CDR3 length equals 14 residues. Trimming removed 5 bases from V and 0 bases from J; junction bases left unmatched: 2. The CDR3: CATSAGGSSYEQYF. CDR3 DNA: TGTGCCACCAGCGCGGGAGGGTCCTCCTACGAGCAGTACTTC.

This CDR3 reads CASRSPGGHQPQHF. The CDR3 region has the DNA TGTGCCAGCAGATCCCCGGGGGGCCATCAGCCCCAGCATTTT. The V gene is TRBV28, the J gene TRBJ1-5; D possibly corresponds to TRBD1 (6 bases). CDR3 size: 14 residues. Trimming took 6 bases from V and 5 from J, leaving 14 bases between them. The germline V gene encodes CDR1 MDHEN and CDR2 SYDVKM.

As for this clone: Other DNA sequences in this sample translate to the same CDR3. V usage is TRBV29-1 and J usage is TRBJ2-1; 8 nucleotides match TRBD2. With V trimmed by 4 bases and J by 6 bases, 5 bases remained unmatched. This CDR3 has 13 residues. CDR1 and CDR2 from the germline V gene are SQVTM and ANQGSEA. The CDR3 bases are TGCAGCGTTGCGGGGGGGGCTAGCAATGAGCAGTTCTTC. Protein sequence: CSVAGGASNEQFF.

The chain is built from TRBV21-1 and TRBJ1-2; TRBD1, the table's D call, lacks a check against the DNA. TRBV21-1 is deemed a pseudogene. This CDR3 has 16 residues. The CDR3 DNA reads as TGTGCCAGCTGCCTCCAGACAGGGTTGGGGTTCGGGGGCTACACCTTC. Its translation: CASCLQTGLGFGGYTF.

This clone was picked up a small number of times. This CDR3 is CASSLVPSGYTGELFF. The CDR3 DNA reads as TGTGCCAGCAGCTTGGTTCCTAGCGGTTACACCGGGGAGCTGTTTTTT. The V and J genes are TRBV5-4 and TRBJ2-2; the match to TRBD2 covers 7 bases. V gave up 0 bases and J gave up 3 bases; unmatched junction bases: 5. Germline V gene lookup returns CDR1 SGHNT and CDR2 YYREEE (reference sequence). This CDR3 comprises 16 residues.

The chain couples TRBV27 to TRBJ1-2; D unclear. Germline V gene sequence: CDR1 MNHEY, CDR2 SMNVEV (reference sequence). This CDR3 has 13 amino acids. The V and J ends lost 5 bases and 5 bases respectively, with 12 bases between them. CDR3 coding DNA: TGTGCCAGCAGTCCTACGCCCATATATGGCTACACCTTC. Protein sequence: CASSPTPIYGYTF.

The rearrangement uses TRBV4-3 and TRBJ2-7, with 12 nucleotides matching TRBD2. Germline V lookup: CDR1 LGHNA, CDR2 YSLEER. The CDR3 is made up of 17 amino acids. Losses at the gene ends were 1 base for V and 1 base for J; bases not matched to a gene: 5. CDR3 bases: TGCGCCAGCAGCCAAGCTCTAGCGGGAGGGGGTTCCTACGAGCAGTACTTC. This sequence encodes CASSQALAGGGSYEQYF.

CDR3 in amino acids: CASSQNRDTLNEQFF. As DNA, the CDR3 is TGTGCCAGCAGCCAAAATAGGGACACCCTCAATGAGCAGTTCTTC. The chain employs TRBV6-5 and TRBJ2-1, with D possibly being TRBD1 (6 bases). The CDR3 totals 15 residues. Trimming left V 6 bases short and J 6 bases short, with 18 bases between. The germline V gene encodes CDR1 MNHEY and CDR2 SVGAGI.

CDR3 residues: CASSLGETEAFF. CDR3 DNA: TGTGCCAGCAGCCTAGGGGAGACTGAAGCTTTCTTT. The gene calls are TRBV7-2 and TRBJ1-1; TRBD1 is a possible D gene (5 bases). Germline V gene lookup returns CDR1 SGHTA and CDR2 FQGNSA. The CDR3 covers 12 residues. V lost 5 bases to trimming and J lost 5 bases, with 9 bases between them.

The rearrangement links TRBV7-2 to TRBJ2-3, with unresolved D. CDR1 is SGHTA and CDR2 is FQGNSA in the germline V gene. Trimming pared 5 bases from V and 0 bases from J, leaving 3 bases between. CDR3 length equals 12 residues. The CDR3 sequence: CASSESTDTQYF. DNA of the CDR3: TGTGCCAGCAGCGAGAGCACAGATACGCAGTATTTT.

The chain carries TRBV5-6 and TRBJ2-2; 8 nucleotides align to TRBD2. The CDR3 spans 15 residues. The V and J ends lost 6 bases and 7 bases, in that order; junction bases with no gene match: 11. Germline V gene data show CDR1 as SGHDT and CDR2 as YYEEEE. The CDR3 reads CASTPNGRAFGELFF. The CDR3 DNA reads as TGTGCCAGCACCCCTAACGGGAGGGCCTTCGGGGAGCTGTTTTTT.

The chain links TRBV9 to TRBJ2-1; possible D gene TRBD2, 6 bases. This CDR3 region has 15 residues. Per the germline V gene, CDR1 is SGDLS and CDR2 is YYNGEE. V lost 4 bases and J 6 bases, leaving 17 bases between the germline ends. The CDR3: CASSTRAGFVNEQFF. CDR3 coding DNA: TGTGCCAGCAGCACACGGGCGGGATTCGTCAATGAGCAGTTCTTC.

This rearrangement joins TRBV5-8 to TRBJ2-1; 12 bases map to TRBD2. The CDR3 spans 17 residues. J lost 4 bases, V lost 4 bases, and 9 bases had no gene match. Germline V CDR1 and CDR2: SGHTS, YDEGEE. Written as DNA, the CDR3 is TGTGCCAGCAGCAGACTAGCGGGGGCCGCCCTATACAATGAGCAGTTCTTC. Amino acid sequence: CASSRLAGAALYNEQFF.

The V call is TRBV5-6, the J call TRBJ2-1, with 11 bases identical to TRBD1. The germline V gene encodes CDR1 SGHDT and CDR2 YYEEEE. This CDR3 has 15 residues. J gave up 4 bases and V 3 bases, and 3 bases lay outside the gene matches. The CDR3 here is CASSSGTGGYNEQFF. CDR3 in DNA: TGTGCCAGCAGCTCCGGGACAGGGGGTTACAATGAGCAGTTCTTC.

The J gene is TRBJ2-3, the V gene TRBV5-6; a weak D match, TRBD2 (5 bases). Germline V gene data show CDR1 as SGHDT and CDR2 as YYEEEE. This CDR3 comprises 16 residues. Trimming left V 2 bases short and J 5 bases short, with 18 bases between. The CDR3 sequence: CASSFNALVGGDTQYF. DNA for the CDR3: TGTGCCAGCAGCTTTAATGCCCTAGTAGGAGGAGATACGCAGTATTTT.

This clone was seen a single time. The chain is built from TRBV27 and TRBJ2-5; 10 bases fit TRBD1. Germline V CDR1 and CDR2: MNHEY, SMNVEV (reference sequence). The J segment lost 7 bases and the V segment lost 3 bases, leaving 5 bases of the junction unmatched. This CDR3 has 14 amino acids. Here the CDR3 reads CASSFDRGLGTQYF. The CDR3 DNA is TGTGCCAGCAGTTTTGACAGGGGGCTAGGGACCCAGTACTTC.

The chain couples TRBV19 to TRBJ2-5; 9 bases are shared with TRBD2. Losses at the gene ends were 3 bases for V and 4 bases for J; bases not matched to a gene: 9. The CDR3 covers 16 residues. Germline CDR1 is LNHDA and CDR2 is SQIVND (reference sequence). The CDR3 DNA reads TGTGCCAGTAGTATCTCAGCGGGAGGTATAGGAGAGACCCAGTACTTC. Its translation is CASSISAGGIGETQYF.